These 5 T cell receptor beta chains came from one sample sequenced in a study of blood T cells in healthy people across ages. Alongside a J-beta primer mix, a sample-barcoded 5' primer served in a second PCR lasting roughly 6 to 12 cycles. TCRdb re-called the 5' RACE reads with MiXCR, one entry per CDR3 protein. This sample carries roughly 1.6 million distinct CDR3 sequences, about 31% of them seen once, and the ten largest clones take around 10%. Sample: blood. The receptors stem from a woman aged 30 to 39 in good health.

This clonotype has just one count. The junction departs from germline at one end; a sequencing error may be responsible. The genes are TRBV20-1 and TRBJ1-5, with 9 bases fitting TRBD1. Germline values: CDR1 DFQATT, CDR2 SNEGSKA (reference sequence). The CDR3 is 14 amino acids. The CDR3 DNA reads as TGCAGTGCTAGCCGCGGGACAGGGAATCAGCCCAAGCATTTT. It codes for CSASRGTGNQPKHF.

This clonotype was picked up a small number of times. The chain combines TRBV19 with TRBJ2-5, with a tentative D call TRBD1 (5 bases). TRBJ2-7 explains the end of the DNA better; the J call may be wrong. The CDR3 totals 14 residues. Germline assignment: CDR1 LNHDA and CDR2 SQIVND (reference sequence). The CDR3 region has the DNA TGTGCCAGTAGTGTTACAGGAACAAACTACGAGCAGTACTTC. This translates into CASSVTGTNYEQYF.

This clonotype was detected only a few times. The V and J genes are TRBV9 and TRBJ2-7; D might be TRBD1 (5 bases). The V gene lost 6 bases and the J gene lost 5 bases, with 12 bases spanning the gap. CDR3 length: 12 amino acids. Germline loops: CDR1 SGDLS, CDR2 YYNGEE. CDR3 loop: CASKPRVHEQYF. In DNA form, the CDR3 reads TGTGCCAGCAAACCCAGGGTCCACGAGCAGTACTTC.

V and J are TRBV6-1 and TRBJ2-7; 7 bases agree with TRBD1. Per germline, CDR1 MNHNS and CDR2 SASEGT. J gave up 1 base and V 7 bases, and 10 bases lay outside the gene matches. The CDR3 runs 15 residues. CDR3 DNA: TGTGCCAGCAAGGCGGAACAGGGGCCATCCTACGAGCAGTACTTC. Its protein product is CASKAEQGPSYEQYF.

The genes are TRBV29-1 and TRBJ1-2; D is ambiguous. There are 12 residues in the CDR3. Germline assignment: CDR1 SQVTM and CDR2 ANQGSEA. The V and J ends lost 6 bases and 8 bases respectively, with 16 bases between them. CDR3 loop: CSVLSKGRGYTF. In DNA form, the CDR3 reads TGCAGCGTCCTGTCCAAGGGTCGGGGCTACACCTTC.